The TCR beta chain described here comes from a study of T cell repertoires in cytomegalovirus infection. Study in general: The authors relied on CMV epitopes, both recently identified HLA-C-restricted and well-studied HLA-B-restricted. It can be stated that public TCR beta signatures indicated CMV infection as well as a matching HLA type. Study-level results: HLA-C-restricted TCR beta clonotypes specific for CMV led the ex vivo response.

Trimming cost V 2 bases and J 2 bases, with 15 bases left between them. The CDR3 length is 17 residues. Germline values: CDR1 KGHDR, CDR2 SFDVKD. Concerning this clonotype itself: Its matching antigen is unknown.

From the reads, TCRdb called clonotypes with MiXCR, one entry per CDR3 protein. The table has approximately 110,000 distinct CDR3 sequences, 32% seen once. The source is a human donor in good health (CMV status not recorded). Some clones in this sample may be carry-over from other donors' samples. This specimen was CD8+ T cells from cultured PBMCs, taken from culture after CMV antigen stimulation. J is TRBJ2-1 and V is TRBV24-1; perhaps TRBD1 as D (6 bases). CDR3 loop: CATSDSKQGPPYNEQFF. The CDR3 nucleotides are TGTGCCACCAGTGATTCCAAACAGGGCCCCCCCTACAATGAGCAGTTCTTC.